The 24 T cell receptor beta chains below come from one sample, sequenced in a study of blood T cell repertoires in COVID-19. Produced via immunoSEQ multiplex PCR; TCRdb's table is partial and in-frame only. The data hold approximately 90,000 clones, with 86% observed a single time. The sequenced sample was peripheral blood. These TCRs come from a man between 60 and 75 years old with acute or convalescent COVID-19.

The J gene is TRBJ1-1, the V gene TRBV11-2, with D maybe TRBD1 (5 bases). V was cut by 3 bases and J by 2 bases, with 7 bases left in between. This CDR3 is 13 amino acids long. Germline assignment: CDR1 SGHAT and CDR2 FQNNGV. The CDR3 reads CASSFDRNTEAFF. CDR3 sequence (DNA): TGTGCCAGCAGCTTTGACAGAAACACTGAAGCTTTCTTT.

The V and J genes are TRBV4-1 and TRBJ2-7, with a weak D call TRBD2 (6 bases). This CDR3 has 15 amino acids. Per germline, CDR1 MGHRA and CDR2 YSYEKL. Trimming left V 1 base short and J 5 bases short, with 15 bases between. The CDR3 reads CASSQVGGVGHEQYF. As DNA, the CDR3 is TGCGCCAGCAGCCAAGTCGGGGGAGTGGGCCACGAGCAGTACTTC.

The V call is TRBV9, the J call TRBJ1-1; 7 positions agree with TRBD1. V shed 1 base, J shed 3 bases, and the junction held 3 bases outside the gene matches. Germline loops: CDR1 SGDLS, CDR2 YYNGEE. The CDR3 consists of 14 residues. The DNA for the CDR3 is TGTGCCAGCAGCGTATTCGACAGGGACACTGAAGCTTTCTTT. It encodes CASSVFDRDTEAFF. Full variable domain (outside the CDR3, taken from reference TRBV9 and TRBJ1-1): DSGVTQTPKHLITATGQRVTLRCSPRSGDLSVYWYQQSLDQGLQFLIQYYNGEERAKGNILERFSAQQFPDLHSELNLSSLELGDSALYFCASSVFDRDTEAFFGQGTRLTVV.

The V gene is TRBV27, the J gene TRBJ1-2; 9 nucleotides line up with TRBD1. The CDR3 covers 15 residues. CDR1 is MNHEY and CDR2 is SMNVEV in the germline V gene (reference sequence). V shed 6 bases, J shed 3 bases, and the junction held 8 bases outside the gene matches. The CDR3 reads CASSYTTGGYYGYTF. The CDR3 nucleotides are TGTGCCAGCAGCTATACCACAGGGGGCTACTATGGCTACACCTTC.

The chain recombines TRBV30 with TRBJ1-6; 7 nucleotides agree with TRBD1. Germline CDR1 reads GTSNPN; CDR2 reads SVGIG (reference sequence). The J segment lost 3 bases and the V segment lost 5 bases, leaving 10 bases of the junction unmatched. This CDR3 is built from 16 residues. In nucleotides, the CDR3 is TGTGCCTGGTGCCGTCGGACAGGCAACTATAATTCACCCCTCCACTTT. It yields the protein CAWCRRTGNYNSPLHF.

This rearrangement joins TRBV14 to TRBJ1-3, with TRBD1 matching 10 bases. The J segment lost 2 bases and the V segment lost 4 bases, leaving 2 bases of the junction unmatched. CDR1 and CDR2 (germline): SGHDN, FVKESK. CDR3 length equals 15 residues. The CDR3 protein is CASSLDRGPGNTIYF. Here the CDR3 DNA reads TGTGCCAGCAGCCTCGACAGGGGGCCTGGAAACACCATATATTTT.

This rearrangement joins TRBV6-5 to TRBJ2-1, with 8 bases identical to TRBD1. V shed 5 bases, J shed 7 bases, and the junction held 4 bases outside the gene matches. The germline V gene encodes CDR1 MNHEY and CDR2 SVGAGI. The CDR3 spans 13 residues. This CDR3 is CASSPYRGNEQFF. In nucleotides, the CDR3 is TGTGCCAGCAGTCCCTACAGGGGGAATGAGCAGTTCTTC.

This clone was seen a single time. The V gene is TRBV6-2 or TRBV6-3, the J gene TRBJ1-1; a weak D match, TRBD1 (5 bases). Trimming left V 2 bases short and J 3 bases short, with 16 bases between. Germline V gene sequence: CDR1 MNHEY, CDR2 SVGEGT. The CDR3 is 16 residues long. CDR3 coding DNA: TGTGCCAGCAGTTACAATGAGGTGGGGCCGGACACTGAAGCTTTCTTT. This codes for CASSYNEVGPDTEAFF.

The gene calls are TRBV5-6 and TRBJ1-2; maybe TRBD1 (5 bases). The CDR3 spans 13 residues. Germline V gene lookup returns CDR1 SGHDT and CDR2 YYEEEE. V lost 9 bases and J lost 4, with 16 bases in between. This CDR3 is CATKTEYSYGYTF. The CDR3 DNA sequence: TGTGCCACTAAGACAGAATACTCCTATGGCTACACCTTC. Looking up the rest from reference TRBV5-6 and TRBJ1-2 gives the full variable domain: DAGVTQSPTHLIKTRGQQVTLRCSPKSGHDTVSWYQQALGQGPQFIFQYYEEEERQRGNFPDRFSGHQFPNYSSELNVNALLLGDSALYLCATKTEYSYGYTFGSGTRLTVV.

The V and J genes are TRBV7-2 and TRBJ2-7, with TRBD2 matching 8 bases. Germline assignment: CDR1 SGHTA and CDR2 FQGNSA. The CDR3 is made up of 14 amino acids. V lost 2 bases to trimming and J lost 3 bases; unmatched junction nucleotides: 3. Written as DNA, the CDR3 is TGTGCCAGCAGCTTAACGGGGGGGTTCTACGAGCAGTACTTC. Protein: CASSLTGGFYEQYF.

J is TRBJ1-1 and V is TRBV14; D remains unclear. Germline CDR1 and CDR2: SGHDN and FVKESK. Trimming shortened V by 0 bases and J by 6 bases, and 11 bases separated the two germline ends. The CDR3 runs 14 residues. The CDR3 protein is CASSQEWQFPEAFF. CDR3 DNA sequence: TGTGCCAGCAGCCAAGAATGGCAGTTTCCTGAAGCTTTCTTT.

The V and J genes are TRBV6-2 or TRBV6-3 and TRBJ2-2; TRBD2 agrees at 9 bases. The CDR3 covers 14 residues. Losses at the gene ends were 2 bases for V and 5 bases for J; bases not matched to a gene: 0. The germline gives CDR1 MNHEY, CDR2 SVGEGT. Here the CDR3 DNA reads TGTGCCAGCAGTTACGCGGGGGGGACCGGGGAGCTGTTTTTT. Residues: CASSYAGGTGELFF.

CDR3 DNA sequence: TGTGCCAGCAGCCCAGGGGTCTACAATGAGCAGTTCTTC. It is translated as CASSPGVYNEQFF. The V call is TRBV11-2, the J call TRBJ2-1; a weak D match, TRBD1 (6 bases). The CDR3 extends over 13 amino acids. In germline, CDR1 is SGHAT, CDR2 FQNNGV. V gave up 5 bases and J gave up 3 bases, with 8 bases separating them.

CDR3 amino acids: CASSVDAGTWAGELFF. The CDR3 coding sequence is TGTGCCAGCAGCGTAGATGCGGGAACTTGGGCCGGGGAGCTGTTTTTT. The rearrangement links TRBV9 to TRBJ2-2; tentatively, D is TRBD2 (6 bases). V was trimmed by 0 bases and J by 6 bases, leaving 15 bases between them. The CDR3 is made up of 16 amino acids. The germline CDR1 and CDR2 sequences are SGDLS and YYNGEE.

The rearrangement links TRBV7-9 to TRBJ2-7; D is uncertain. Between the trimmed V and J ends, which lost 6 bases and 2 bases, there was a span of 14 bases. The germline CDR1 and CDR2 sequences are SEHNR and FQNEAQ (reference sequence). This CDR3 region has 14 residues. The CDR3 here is CASSSQMSPYEQYF. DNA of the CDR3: TGTGCCAGCAGTTCTCAGATGTCCCCCTACGAGCAGTACTTC.

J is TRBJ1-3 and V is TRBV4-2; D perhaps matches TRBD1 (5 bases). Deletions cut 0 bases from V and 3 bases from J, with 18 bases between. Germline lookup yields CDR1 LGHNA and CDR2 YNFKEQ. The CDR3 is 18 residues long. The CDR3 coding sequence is TGTGCCAGCAGCCAAGATTCGGGCGGGGACTTCTTTGGAAACACCATATATTTT. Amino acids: CASSQDSGGDFFGNTIYF.

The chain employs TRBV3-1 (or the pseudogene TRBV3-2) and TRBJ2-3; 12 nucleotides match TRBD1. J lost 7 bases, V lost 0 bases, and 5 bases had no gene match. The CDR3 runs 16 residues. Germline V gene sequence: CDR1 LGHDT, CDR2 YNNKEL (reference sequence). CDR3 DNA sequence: TGTGCCAGCAGCCAAGATTGGGGACAGGGGGCTCATACGCAGTATTTT. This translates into CASSQDWGQGAHTQYF.

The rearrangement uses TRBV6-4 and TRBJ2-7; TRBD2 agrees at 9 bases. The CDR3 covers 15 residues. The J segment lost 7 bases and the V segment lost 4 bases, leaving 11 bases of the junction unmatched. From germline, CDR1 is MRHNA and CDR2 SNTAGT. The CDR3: CASSAMAGGPGEQYF. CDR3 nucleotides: TGTGCCAGCAGTGCGATGGCGGGAGGGCCGGGGGAGCAGTACTTC.

The chain's CDR3 is CSASRTANEAFF. CDR3 in DNA: TGCAGTGCTAGTCGGACAGCAAATGAAGCTTTCTTT. This chain uses TRBV20-1 with TRBJ1-1; a possible D gene is TRBD1 (6 bases). Germline V gives CDR1 DFQATT, CDR2 SNEGSKA (reference sequence). The CDR3 loop spans 12 amino acids. V dropped 3 bases and J dropped 7 bases, with 12 bases sitting between them.

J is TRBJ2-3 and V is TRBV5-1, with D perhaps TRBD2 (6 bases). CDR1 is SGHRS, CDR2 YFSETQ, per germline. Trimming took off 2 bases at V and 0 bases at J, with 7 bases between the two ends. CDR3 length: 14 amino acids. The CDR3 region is CASSFGTSTDTQYF. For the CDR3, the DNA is TGCGCCAGCAGCTTCGGGACTAGCACAGATACGCAGTATTTT.

The CDR3 loop is CASSDSQVATNEKLFF. The CDR3 coding sequence is TGTGCCAGCAGCGATTCACAAGTTGCAACTAATGAAAAACTGTTTTTT. This sequence joins TRBV9 and TRBJ1-4; D gene ambiguous. The CDR3 extends over 16 amino acids. The V end was cut by 3 bases, the J end by 0 bases, with 12 bases between. Germline V gene sequence: CDR1 SGDLS, CDR2 YYNGEE.

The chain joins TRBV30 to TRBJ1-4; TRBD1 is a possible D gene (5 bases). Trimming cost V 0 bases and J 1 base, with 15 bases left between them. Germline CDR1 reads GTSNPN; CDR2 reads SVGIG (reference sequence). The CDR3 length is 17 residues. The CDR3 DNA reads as TGTGCCTGGAGTGTGGCGGGGGGGAGGCGAACTAATGAAAAACTGTTTTTT. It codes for CAWSVAGGRRTNEKLFF. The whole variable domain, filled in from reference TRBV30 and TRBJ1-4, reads SQTIHQWPATLVQPVGSPLSLECTVEGTSNPNLYWYRQAAGRGLQLLFYSVGIGQISSEVPQNLSASRPQDRQFILSSKKLLLSDSGFYLCAWSVAGGRRTNEKLFFGSGTQLSVL.

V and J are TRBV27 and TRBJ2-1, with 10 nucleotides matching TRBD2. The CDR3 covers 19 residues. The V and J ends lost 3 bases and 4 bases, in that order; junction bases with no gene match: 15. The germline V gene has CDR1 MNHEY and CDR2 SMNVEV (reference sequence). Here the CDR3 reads CASSFVPQLGAGGYNEQFF. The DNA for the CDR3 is TGTGCCAGCAGTTTTGTCCCCCAACTAGGAGCGGGGGGGTACAATGAGCAGTTCTTC.

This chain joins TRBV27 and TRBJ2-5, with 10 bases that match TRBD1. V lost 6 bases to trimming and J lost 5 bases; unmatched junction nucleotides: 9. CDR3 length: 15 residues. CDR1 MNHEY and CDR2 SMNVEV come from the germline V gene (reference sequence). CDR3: CASRRQGAGFETQYF. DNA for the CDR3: TGTGCCAGCAGAAGACAGGGGGCGGGATTTGAGACCCAGTACTTC.